One and the same sample provided the 16 T cell receptor beta chains below, sequenced in a study of CD8+CD57+ T cells in acquired aplastic anemia. Whoever was chosen for sequencing had shown CD8+CD57+ cell expansion by flow cytometry. TCR beta VDJ combinations and CDR3 sequences were profiled from genomic DNA. TCRdb passed the reads through MiXCR, listing each CDR3 protein once. The top ten clones hold 15% to 20% of a sample with 200,000 to 250,000 distinct CDR3 sequences, under 50% of them seen once. The source material was sorted CD4+, CD8+, or CD8+CD57+ T cells (not recorded which) from PBMCs. The receptors come from a human donor with aplastic anemia.

This clonotype was seen a handful of times. The V and J genes are TRBV10-3 and TRBJ1-6; TRBD1 is a possible D gene (5 bases). CDR3 length: 13 residues. Deletions cut 7 bases from V and 5 bases from J, with 9 bases between. Germline V gene sequence: CDR1 ENHRY, CDR2 SYGVKD. The CDR3 DNA follows: TGTGCCATCACGGCAGGGAATAATTCACCCCTCCACTTT. Translation: CAITAGNNSPLHF.

This clonotype was seen many times. The CDR3, as DNA: TGTGCCACCAGCAGAGATGTTCACCCCTCCATCTCACCCCTCCACTTT. Its protein is CATSRDVHPSISPLHF. V gene TRBV15 combines with J gene TRBJ1-6; D is uncertain. CDR3 length equals 16 residues. V dropped 0 bases and J dropped 10 bases, with 16 bases sitting between them. Germline CDR1 LNHNV, CDR2 YYDKDF (reference sequence).

This clonotype has just one count. The CDR3 region has the DNA TGTGCCAGCAGCGTACAACAGGATTCGCGAGACGTTCAGTACTTC. Protein: CASSVQQDSRDVQYF. The chain links TRBV9 to TRBJ2-4; D is possibly TRBD1 (5 bases). The CDR3 runs 15 residues. V was clipped by 1 base and J by 11 bases, with 19 bases between them. Per germline, CDR1 SGDLS and CDR2 YYNGEE.

This clonotype was counted many times. This chain connects TRBV19 to TRBJ2-2, with TRBD2 as a possible D gene (5 bases). Trimming shortened V by 6 bases and J by 5 bases, and 22 bases separated the two germline ends. Germline-derived CDR1 and CDR2 are LNHDA and SQIVND (reference sequence). This CDR3 contains 17 residues. The CDR3 is CASRESSGTGSTGELFF. The CDR3 coding sequence is TGTGCCAGTAGGGAGTCTTCAGGAACTGGGAGTACCGGGGAGCTGTTTTTT.

A few counts support this clonotype. The V call is TRBV12-3 or TRBV12-4, the J call TRBJ2-3; possible D gene TRBD1, 6 bases. The CDR3 has 16 amino acids. The V and J ends lost 5 bases and 2 bases respectively, with 17 bases between them. The DNA of the CDR3 is TGTGCCAGCAGTGGCCCCCACAGGGCCCTCACAGATACGCAGTATTTT. Translated: CASSGPHRALTDTQYF.

In its sample, this clonotype was seen many times. The chain carries TRBV9 and TRBJ1-6, with a possible D match to TRBD1 (6 bases). This CDR3 spans 13 amino acids. V shed 0 bases and J shed 10 bases, with 8 bases lying between them. The V gene's germline CDR1 is SGDLS and CDR2 YYNGEE. This CDR3 reads CASSVGGGSPLHF. The CDR3 region has the DNA TGTGCCAGCAGCGTAGGCGGGGGCTCACCCCTCCACTTT.

The chain is built from TRBV9 and TRBJ1-1; D not certain. In germline, CDR1 is SGDLS, CDR2 YYNGEE. The ends were cut back, 0 bases at V and 1 base at J, with 4 bases in the middle. The CDR3 has 13 residues. CDR3 in amino acids: CASSVVQNTEAFF. The CDR3 region has the DNA TGTGCCAGCAGCGTAGTCCAGAACACTGAAGCTTTCTTT. Together with reference TRBV9 and TRBJ1-1, the CDR3 gives the full variable domain: DSGVTQTPKHLITATGQRVTLRCSPRSGDLSVYWYQQSLDQGLQFLIQYYNGEERAKGNILERFSAQQFPDLHSELNLSSLELGDSALYFCASSVVQNTEAFFGQGTRLTVV.

With regard to this clonotype: This could be a read error, since a much larger clone is one nucleotide away. The chain employs TRBV11-2 and TRBJ2-1, with D perhaps TRBD1 (6 bases). Germline CDR1 reads SGHAT; CDR2 reads FQNNGV. The V and J ends lost 2 bases and 6 bases respectively, with 11 bases between them. The CDR3 is 14 residues long. Here the CDR3 DNA reads TGTGCCAGCAGCTTAAGTAACAGGGCCAATGAGCAGTTCTTC. It specifies CASSLSNRANEQFF.

This chain uses TRBV5-6 with TRBJ2-1; TRBD1 might be the D (6 bases). Germline-derived CDR1 and CDR2 are SGHDT and YYEEEE. V was pared by 4 bases and J by 3 bases, with 26 bases between. CDR3 size: 19 residues. CDR3 amino acids: CASSRDIFSKVGFYNEQFF. CDR3 bases: TGTGCCAGCAGCAGGGACATCTTCTCTAAGGTGGGGTTCTACAATGAGCAGTTCTTC. The entire variable domain, with the rest obtained from reference TRBV5-6 and TRBJ2-1, is as follows: DAGVTQSPTHLIKTRGQQVTLRCSPKSGHDTVSWYQQALGQGPQFIFQYYEEEERQRGNFPDRFSGHQFPNYSSELNVNALLLGDSALYLCASSRDIFSKVGFYNEQFFGPGTRLTVL.

This rearrangement joins TRBV7-3 to TRBJ2-3; D call uncertain. V lost 2 bases, J lost 2 bases, and 8 bases lay in between. The V gene's germline CDR1 is SGHTA and CDR2 FQGTGA. The CDR3 totals 14 residues. This CDR3 reads CASSLFGTTDTQYF. CDR3 coding DNA: TGTGCCAGCAGCTTATTCGGTACCACAGATACGCAGTATTTT.

Comment on this clonotype: At one end the junction does not follow the germline gene, possibly because of a read error. The CDR3: CAGREDGTGSF. CDR3 nucleotide sequence: TGTGCCGGCCGGGAGGATGGGACAGGGAGTTTT. The chain has TRBV2 and TRBJ1-6; 9 bases fit TRBD1. Germline CDR1 is SNHLY and CDR2 is FYNNEI. The CDR3 has 11 residues.

The gene calls are TRBV6-6 and TRBJ1-1; D uncertain. V lost 5 bases and J 2 bases, leaving 9 bases between the germline ends. This CDR3 comprises 13 residues. Germline CDR1 reads MNHNY; CDR2 reads SVGAGI (reference sequence). This CDR3 is CASSETLNTEAFF. The CDR3 DNA sequence: TGTGCCAGCAGTGAAACGCTCAACACTGAAGCTTTCTTT.

This clonotype was observed at least ten times. The chain combines TRBV25-1 with TRBJ1-1; TRBD1 aligns across 8 bases. V was pared by 4 bases and J by 5 bases, with 9 bases of the junction left unmatched. The CDR3 is 15 residues long. The V gene's germline CDR1 is MGHDK and CDR2 SYGVNS. In nucleotides, the CDR3 is TGTGCCAGCAGTGGGGACAGGACGGGTGGTACTGAAGCTTTCTTT. Amino acid sequence: CASSGDRTGGTEAFF.

The chain has TRBV20-1 and TRBJ2-5; D call uncertain. This CDR3 is 14 amino acids long. V lost 6 bases to trimming and J lost 3 bases, with 17 bases between them. Per the germline V gene, CDR1 is DFQATT and CDR2 is SNEGSKA (reference sequence). As DNA, the CDR3 is TGCAGTGCCAGTAGTATATGGGGTGAAGAGACCCAGTACTTC. It codes for CSASSIWGEETQYF.

This clonotype was observed at least ten times. The chain couples TRBV5-1 to TRBJ1-4; 7 positions match TRBD1. The CDR3 length is 15 residues. The germline V gene has CDR1 SGHRS and CDR2 YFSETQ. Losses at the gene ends were 0 bases for V and 7 bases for J; bases not matched to a gene: 6. CDR3 DNA: TGCGCCAGCAGCTTGGGTGACAGGGTCGGTGAAAAACTGTTTTTT. It encodes CASSLGDRVGEKLFF.

This clonotype was found many times. V is TRBV5-1 and J is TRBJ1-4; D is possibly TRBD1 (5 bases). The CDR3 length is 17 residues. The V gene lost 0 bases and the J gene lost 3 bases, with 15 bases spanning the gap. Germline lookup yields CDR1 SGHRS and CDR2 YFSETQ. The CDR3 region is CASSLAAGGGSNEKLFF. The CDR3 DNA reads as TGCGCCAGCAGCTTGGCCGCTGGGGGTGGATCTAATGAAAAACTGTTTTTT.